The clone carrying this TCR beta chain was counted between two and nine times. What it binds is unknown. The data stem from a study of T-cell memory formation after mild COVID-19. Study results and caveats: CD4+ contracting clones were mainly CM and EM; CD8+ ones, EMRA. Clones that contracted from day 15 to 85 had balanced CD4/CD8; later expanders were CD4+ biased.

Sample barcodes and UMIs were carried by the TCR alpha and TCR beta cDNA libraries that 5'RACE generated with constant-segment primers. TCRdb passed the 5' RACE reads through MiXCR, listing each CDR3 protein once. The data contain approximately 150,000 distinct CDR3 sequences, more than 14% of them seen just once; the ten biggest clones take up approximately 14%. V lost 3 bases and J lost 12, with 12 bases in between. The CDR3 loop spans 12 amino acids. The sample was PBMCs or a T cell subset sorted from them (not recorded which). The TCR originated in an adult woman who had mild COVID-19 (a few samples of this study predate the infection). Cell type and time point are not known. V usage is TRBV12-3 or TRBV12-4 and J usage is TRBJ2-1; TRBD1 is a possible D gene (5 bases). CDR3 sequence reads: CASSLAQGGQFF. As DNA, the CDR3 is TGTGCCAGCAGTTTGGCTCAGGGTGGGCAGTTCTTC.